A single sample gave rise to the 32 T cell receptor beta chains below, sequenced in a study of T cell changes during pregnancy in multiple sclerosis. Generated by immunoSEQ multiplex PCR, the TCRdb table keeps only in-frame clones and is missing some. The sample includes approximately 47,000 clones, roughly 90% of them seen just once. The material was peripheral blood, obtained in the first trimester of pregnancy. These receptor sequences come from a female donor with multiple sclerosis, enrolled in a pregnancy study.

This chain's CDR3 is CASTRTGGDYGYTF. The CDR3 bases are TGTGCCAGCACCCGGACAGGGGGTGATTATGGCTACACCTTC. The chain recombines TRBV27 with TRBJ1-2, with 10 bases lining up with TRBD1. CDR1 and CDR2 from the germline V gene are MNHEY and SMNVEV (reference sequence). This CDR3 has 14 residues. After removal of 7 bases from V and 5 bases from J, the junction contained 7 bases not matched to a gene.

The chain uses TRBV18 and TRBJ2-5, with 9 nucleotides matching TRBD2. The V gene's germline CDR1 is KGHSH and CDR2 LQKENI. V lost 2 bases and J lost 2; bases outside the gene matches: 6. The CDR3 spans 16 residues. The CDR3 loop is CASSPEDSGGQETQYF. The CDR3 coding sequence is TGTGCCAGCTCACCAGAGGATAGCGGGGGACAAGAGACCCAGTACTTC.

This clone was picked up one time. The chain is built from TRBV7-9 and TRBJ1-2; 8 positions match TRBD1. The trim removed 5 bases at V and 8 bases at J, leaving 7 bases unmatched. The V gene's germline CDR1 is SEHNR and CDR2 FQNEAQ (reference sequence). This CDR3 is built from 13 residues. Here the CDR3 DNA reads TGTGCCAGCAGCCAGACAGGGGAGCAAGGCTACACCTTC. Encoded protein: CASSQTGEQGYTF.

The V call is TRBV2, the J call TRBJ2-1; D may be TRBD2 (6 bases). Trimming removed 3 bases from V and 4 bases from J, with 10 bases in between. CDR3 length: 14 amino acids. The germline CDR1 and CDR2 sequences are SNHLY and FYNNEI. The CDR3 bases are TGTGCCAGCAGTGAGGGTCGGGAGTACAATGAGCAGTTCTTC. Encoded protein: CASSEGREYNEQFF.

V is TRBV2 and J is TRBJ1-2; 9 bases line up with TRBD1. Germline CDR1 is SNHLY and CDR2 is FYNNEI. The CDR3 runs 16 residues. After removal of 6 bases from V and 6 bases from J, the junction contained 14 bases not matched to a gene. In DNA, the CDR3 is TGTGCCAGCAGCATATCCGGGACAGGGATCTCCCATGGCTACACCTTC. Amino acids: CASSISGTGISHGYTF.

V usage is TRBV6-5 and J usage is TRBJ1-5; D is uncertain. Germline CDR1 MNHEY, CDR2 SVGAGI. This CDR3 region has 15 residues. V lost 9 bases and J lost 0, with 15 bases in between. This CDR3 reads CASRPVAGSNQPQHF. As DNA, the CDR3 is TGTGCCAGTCGCCCGGTAGCGGGTAGCAATCAGCCCCAGCATTTT.

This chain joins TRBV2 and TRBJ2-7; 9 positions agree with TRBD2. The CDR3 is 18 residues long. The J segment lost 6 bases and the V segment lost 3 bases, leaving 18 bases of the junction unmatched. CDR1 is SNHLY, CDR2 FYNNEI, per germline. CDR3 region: CASSESLTKRGVGVEQYF. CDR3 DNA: TGTGCCAGCAGTGAGTCCCTTACCAAGCGGGGGGTAGGGGTCGAGCAGTACTTC.

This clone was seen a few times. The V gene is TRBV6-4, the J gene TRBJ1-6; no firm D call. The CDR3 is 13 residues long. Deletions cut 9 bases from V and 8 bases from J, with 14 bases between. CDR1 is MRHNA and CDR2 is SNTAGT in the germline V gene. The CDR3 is CASRAGWDSPLHF. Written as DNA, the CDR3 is TGTGCCAGTCGGGCGGGCTGGGATTCACCCCTCCACTTT.

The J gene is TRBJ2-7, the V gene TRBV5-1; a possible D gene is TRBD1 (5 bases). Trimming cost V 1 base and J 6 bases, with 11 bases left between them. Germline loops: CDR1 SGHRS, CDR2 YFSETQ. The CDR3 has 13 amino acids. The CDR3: CASSLSPQGEQYF. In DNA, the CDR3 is TGCGCCAGCAGCTTGAGCCCCCAGGGCGAGCAGTACTTC.

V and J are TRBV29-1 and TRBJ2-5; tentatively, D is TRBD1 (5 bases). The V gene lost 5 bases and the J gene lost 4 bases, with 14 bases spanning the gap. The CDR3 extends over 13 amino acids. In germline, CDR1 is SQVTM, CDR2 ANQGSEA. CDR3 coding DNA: TGCAGCGTTAGGACGGGCAGGGCAGAGACCCAGTACTTC. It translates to CSVRTGRAETQYF.

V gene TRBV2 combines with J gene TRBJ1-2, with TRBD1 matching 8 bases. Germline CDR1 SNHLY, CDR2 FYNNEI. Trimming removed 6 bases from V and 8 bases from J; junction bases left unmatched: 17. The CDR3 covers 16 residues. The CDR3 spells CASSLTGGQGVVGYTF. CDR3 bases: TGTGCCAGCAGCCTTACCGGAGGACAGGGAGTGGTGGGCTACACCTTC.

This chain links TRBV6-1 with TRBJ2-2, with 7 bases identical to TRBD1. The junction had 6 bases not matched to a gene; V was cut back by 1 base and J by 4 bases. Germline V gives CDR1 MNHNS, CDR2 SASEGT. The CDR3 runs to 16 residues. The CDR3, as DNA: TGTGCCAGCAGTGAAGTAACAGGGGTTAGCACCGGGGAGCTGTTTTTT. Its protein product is CASSEVTGVSTGELFF.

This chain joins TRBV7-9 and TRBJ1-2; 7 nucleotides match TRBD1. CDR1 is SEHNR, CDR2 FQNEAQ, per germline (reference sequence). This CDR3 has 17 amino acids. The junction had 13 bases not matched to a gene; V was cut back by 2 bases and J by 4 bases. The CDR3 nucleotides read TGTGCCAGCAGCTTAAAGCTTCGACAGGGTGGCGGCTATGGCTACACCTTC. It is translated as CASSLKLRQGGGYGYTF.

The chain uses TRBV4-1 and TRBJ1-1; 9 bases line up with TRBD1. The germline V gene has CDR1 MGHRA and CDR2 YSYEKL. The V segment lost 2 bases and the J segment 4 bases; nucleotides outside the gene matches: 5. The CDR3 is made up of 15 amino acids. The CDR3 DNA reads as TGCGCCAGCAGCCAAAAGGGACAGGGAGGCACTGAAGCTTTCTTT. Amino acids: CASSQKGQGGTEAFF.

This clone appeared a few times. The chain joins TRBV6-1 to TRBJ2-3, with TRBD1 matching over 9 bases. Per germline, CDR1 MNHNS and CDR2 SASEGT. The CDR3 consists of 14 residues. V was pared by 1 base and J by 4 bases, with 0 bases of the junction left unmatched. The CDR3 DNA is TGTGCCAGCAGTGAAGGGACAGGGGCAGATACGCAGTATTTT. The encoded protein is CASSEGTGADTQYF.

Here the CDR3 DNA reads TGTGCCAGCAGCTTAGGTGGCGGAGATCCGGAGCAGTACTTC. Protein product: CASSLGGGDPEQYF. The J gene is TRBJ2-7, the V gene TRBV11-2, with D uncertain. The V gene lost 1 base and the J gene lost 7 bases, with 14 bases spanning the gap. Germline V lookup: CDR1 SGHAT, CDR2 FQNNGV. This CDR3 contains 14 residues.

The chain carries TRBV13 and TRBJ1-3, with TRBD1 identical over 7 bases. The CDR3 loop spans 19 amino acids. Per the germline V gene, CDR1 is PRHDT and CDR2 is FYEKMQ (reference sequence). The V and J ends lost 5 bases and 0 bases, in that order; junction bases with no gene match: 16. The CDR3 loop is CASSVLTATGTSSGNTIYF. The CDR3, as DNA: TGTGCCAGCAGCGTCCTTACCGCGACAGGGACCAGCTCTGGAAACACCATATATTTT.

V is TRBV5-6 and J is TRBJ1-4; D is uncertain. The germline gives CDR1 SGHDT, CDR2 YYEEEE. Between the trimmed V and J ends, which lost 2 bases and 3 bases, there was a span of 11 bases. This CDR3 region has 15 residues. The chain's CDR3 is CASSFFETANEKLFF. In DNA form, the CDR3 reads TGTGCCAGCAGCTTTTTCGAAACAGCTAATGAAAAACTGTTTTTT.

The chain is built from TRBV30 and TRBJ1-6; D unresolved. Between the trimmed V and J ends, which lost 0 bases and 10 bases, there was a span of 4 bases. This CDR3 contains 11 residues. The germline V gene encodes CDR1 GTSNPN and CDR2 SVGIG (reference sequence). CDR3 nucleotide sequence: TGTGCCTGGAGTGTACAATCACCCCTCCACTTT. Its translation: CAWSVQSPLHF.

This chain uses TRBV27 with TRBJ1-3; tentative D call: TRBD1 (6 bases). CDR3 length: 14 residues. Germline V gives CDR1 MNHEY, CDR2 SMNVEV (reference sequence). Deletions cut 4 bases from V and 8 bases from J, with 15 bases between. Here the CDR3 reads CASSSRGGRDTIYF. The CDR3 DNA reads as TGTGCCAGCAGTTCGCGGGGGGGCAGGGACACCATATATTTT.

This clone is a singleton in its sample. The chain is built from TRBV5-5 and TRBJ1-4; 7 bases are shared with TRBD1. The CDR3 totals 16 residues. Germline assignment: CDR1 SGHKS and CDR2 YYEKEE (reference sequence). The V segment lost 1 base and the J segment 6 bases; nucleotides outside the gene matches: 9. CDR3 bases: TGTGCCAGCAGCTTGCGGGGCTCGACAGGGTATGAAAAACTGTTTTTT. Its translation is CASSLRGSTGYEKLFF.

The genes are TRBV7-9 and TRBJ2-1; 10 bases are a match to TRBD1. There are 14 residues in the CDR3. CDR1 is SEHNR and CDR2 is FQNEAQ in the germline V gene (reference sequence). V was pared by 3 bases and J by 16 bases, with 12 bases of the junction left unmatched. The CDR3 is CASSFDRGLPISFF. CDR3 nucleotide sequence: TGTGCCAGCAGCTTTGACAGGGGGCTACCTATTTCCTTCTTC.

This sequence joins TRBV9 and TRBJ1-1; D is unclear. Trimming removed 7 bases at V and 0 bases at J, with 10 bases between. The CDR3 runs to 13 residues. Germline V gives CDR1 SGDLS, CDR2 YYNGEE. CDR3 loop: CASAGSMNTEAFF. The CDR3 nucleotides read TGTGCCAGCGCGGGATCCATGAACACTGAAGCTTTCTTT.

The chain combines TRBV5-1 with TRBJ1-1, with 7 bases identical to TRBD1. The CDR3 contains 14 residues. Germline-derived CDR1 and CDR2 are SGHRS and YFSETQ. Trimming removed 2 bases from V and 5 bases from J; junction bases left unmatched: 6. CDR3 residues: CASSLGGGETEAFF. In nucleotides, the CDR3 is TGCGCCAGCAGCTTAGGAGGGGGCGAGACTGAAGCTTTCTTT.

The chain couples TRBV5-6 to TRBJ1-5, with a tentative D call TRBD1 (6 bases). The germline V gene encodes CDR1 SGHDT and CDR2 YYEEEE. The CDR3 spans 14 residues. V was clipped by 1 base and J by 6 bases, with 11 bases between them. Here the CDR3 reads CASSLLGGGQPQHF. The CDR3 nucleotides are TGTGCCAGCAGCTTGCTTGGGGGCGGTCAGCCCCAGCATTTT.

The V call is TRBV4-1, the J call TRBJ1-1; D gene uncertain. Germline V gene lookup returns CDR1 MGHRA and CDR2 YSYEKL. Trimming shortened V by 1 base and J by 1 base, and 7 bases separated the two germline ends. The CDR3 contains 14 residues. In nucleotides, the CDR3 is TGCGCCAGCAGCCAAGTCCCCGGGAACACTGAAGCTTTCTTT. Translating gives CASSQVPGNTEAFF.

CDR3 bases: TGTGCCAGCAGCCTCGACAGCTATGGCTACACCTTC. Translated, it gives CASSLDSYGYTF. J is TRBJ1-2 and V is TRBV2; D is perhaps TRBD1 (5 bases). The CDR3 sequence is 12 residues long. The V gene lost 6 bases and the J gene lost 4 bases, with 9 bases spanning the gap. Looked up from germline, CDR1 is SNHLY and CDR2 is FYNNEI.

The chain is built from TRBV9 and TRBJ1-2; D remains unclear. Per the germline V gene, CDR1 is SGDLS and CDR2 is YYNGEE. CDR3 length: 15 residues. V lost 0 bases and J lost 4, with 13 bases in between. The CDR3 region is CASSVARSDRYGYTF. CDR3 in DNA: TGTGCCAGCAGCGTAGCTAGGTCTGATCGCTATGGCTACACCTTC.

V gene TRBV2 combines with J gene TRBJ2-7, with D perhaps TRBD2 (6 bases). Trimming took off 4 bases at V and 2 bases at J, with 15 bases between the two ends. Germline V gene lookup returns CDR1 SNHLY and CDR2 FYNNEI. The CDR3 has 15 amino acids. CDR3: CASSAGRGSTYEQYF. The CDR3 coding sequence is TGTGCCAGCAGTGCGGGCCGGGGGAGCACCTACGAGCAGTACTTC. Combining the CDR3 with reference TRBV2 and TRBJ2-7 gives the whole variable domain EPEVTQTPSHQVTQMGQEVILRCVPISNHLYFYWYRQILGQKVEFLVSFYNNEISEKSEIFDDQFSVERPDGSNFTLKIRSTKLEDSAMYFCASSAGRGSTYEQYFGPGTRLTVT.

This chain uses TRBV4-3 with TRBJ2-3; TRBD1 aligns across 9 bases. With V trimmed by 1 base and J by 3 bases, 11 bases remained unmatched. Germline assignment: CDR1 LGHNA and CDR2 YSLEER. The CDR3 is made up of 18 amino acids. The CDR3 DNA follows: TGCGCCAGCAGCCAAGGTAGAAACAGGGGGCTGGGGACAGATACGCAGTATTTT. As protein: CASSQGRNRGLGTDTQYF.

The CDR3 loop is CASKPGQGSNYGYTF. The CDR3 region has the DNA TGTGCCAGCAAGCCCGGACAGGGTTCTAACTATGGCTACACCTTC. The V call is TRBV6-4, the J call TRBJ1-2; 8 nucleotides agree with TRBD1. The trim removed 7 bases at V and 0 bases at J, leaving 7 bases unmatched. The CDR3 sequence is 15 residues long. Looked up from germline, CDR1 is MRHNA and CDR2 is SNTAGT.

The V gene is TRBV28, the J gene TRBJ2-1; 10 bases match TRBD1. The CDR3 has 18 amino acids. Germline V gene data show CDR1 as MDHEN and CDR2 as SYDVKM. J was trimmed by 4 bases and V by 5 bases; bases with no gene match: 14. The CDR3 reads CASSPYTGDRGFYNEQFF. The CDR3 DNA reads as TGTGCCAGCAGTCCCTATACCGGGGACAGGGGTTTTTACAATGAGCAGTTCTTC.